A single sample gave rise to the 27 T cell receptor beta chains below, sequenced in a study of T cell responses to AZD1222 COVID-19 vaccine. Only in-frame clones appear in the TCRdb table, and some are missing; sequencing was by immunoSEQ multiplex PCR. The sample has about 75,000 clones; around nine tenths are singletons. The input for sequencing was peripheral blood, taken 28 days after the second AZD1222 dose. These receptor sequences come from an adult who received the AZD1222 COVID-19 vaccine.

The V call is TRBV11-3, the J call TRBJ1-1, with D perhaps matching TRBD1 (5 bases). The CDR3 totals 13 residues. Trimming stripped 0 bases from V and 7 bases from J, with 9 bases between. The germline CDR1 and CDR2 sequences are SGHNT and YENEEA. The CDR3 here is CASSLEGTDEAFF. Written as DNA, the CDR3 is TGTGCCAGCAGCTTAGAGGGGACCGATGAAGCTTTCTTT.

The rearrangement links TRBV6-5 to TRBJ1-6; tentative D call: TRBD1 (6 bases). CDR3 size: 13 residues. Germline V gene lookup returns CDR1 MNHEY and CDR2 SVGAGI. V was shortened by 8 bases and J by 6 bases, with 11 bases between the two germline ends. The CDR3 DNA reads TGTGCCAGCTTGAGGGGGGCTAATTCACCCCTCCACTTT. It codes for CASLRGANSPLHF.

The chain carries TRBV29-1 and TRBJ1-4, with unresolved D. This CDR3 is 12 amino acids long. CDR1 is SQVTM, CDR2 ANQGSEA, per germline. V gave up 1 base and J gave up 5 bases, with 5 bases separating them. The DNA for the CDR3 is TGCAGCGTTGAAGGGAGAAATGAAAAACTGTTTTTT. Translated, it gives CSVEGRNEKLFF. Full variable domain (missing parts from reference TRBV29-1 and TRBJ1-4): SAVISQKPSRDICQRGTSLTIQCQVDSQVTMMFWYRQQPGQSLTLIATANQGSEATYESGFVIDKFPISRPNLTFSTLTVSNMSPEDSSIYLCSVEGRNEKLFFGSGTQLSVL.

The V and J genes are TRBV19 and TRBJ1-3; D not certain. The V end was cut by 10 bases, the J end by 2 bases, with 9 bases between. Germline values: CDR1 LNHDA, CDR2 SQIVND (reference sequence). The CDR3 spans 12 residues. The CDR3 nucleotides are TGTGCCACGGGGATTACTGGAAACACCATATATTTT. Protein sequence: CATGITGNTIYF.

V gene TRBV3-1 (or the pseudogene TRBV3-2) combines with J gene TRBJ1-5; D is ambiguous. With 0 bases removed from V and 2 bases from J, the gap between germline ends came to 8 bases. Germline CDR1 and CDR2: LGHDT and YNNKEL (reference sequence). CDR3 length: 15 residues. CDR3 residues: CASSQEPYGNQPQHF. DNA for the CDR3: TGTGCCAGCAGCCAAGAACCATATGGCAATCAGCCCCAGCATTTT.

This clone was recorded once. This chain joins TRBV18 and TRBJ1-3; 10 bases are a match to TRBD1. Germline CDR1 reads KGHSH; CDR2 reads LQKENI. The CDR3 contains 20 residues. The ends lost 5 bases at V and 4 bases at J; junction bases unmatched: 20. CDR3 in amino acids: CASSSSATIRDRGHGNTIYF. The CDR3, as DNA: TGTGCCAGCTCATCAAGCGCCACAATCCGGGACAGGGGCCACGGAAACACCATATATTTT.

The chain has TRBV6-1 and TRBJ2-5; 10 bases agree with TRBD1. Germline CDR1 MNHNS, CDR2 SASEGT. V was pared by 4 bases and J by 5 bases, with 19 bases of the junction left unmatched. The length of the CDR3 is 19 residues. CDR3 sequence: CASSVRYGPRDRGSETQYF. The CDR3 region has the DNA TGTGCCAGCAGTGTACGATACGGCCCTAGGGACAGGGGCTCGGAGACCCAGTACTTC.

This rearrangement joins TRBV5-4 to TRBJ2-7; D remains unclear. The CDR3 consists of 12 residues. V was shortened by 0 bases and J by 6 bases, with 7 bases between the two germline ends. Germline V gives CDR1 SGHNT, CDR2 YYREEE (reference sequence). The CDR3 here is CASSLELTEQYF. CDR3 nucleotide sequence: TGTGCCAGCAGCTTGGAGCTTACCGAGCAGTACTTC.

The rearrangement uses TRBV19 and TRBJ2-2; possibly TRBD1 or TRBD2 for D (5 bases each). The CDR3 covers 17 residues. Trimming removed 1 base at V and 5 bases at J, with 17 bases between. Germline CDR1 LNHDA, CDR2 SQIVND (reference sequence). The CDR3 region is CASSIGRSAGRTGELFF. The CDR3 nucleotides are TGTGCCAGTAGTATAGGAAGGTCGGCAGGGAGAACCGGGGAGCTGTTTTTT.

CDR3 residues: CAWSVPGLGYTF. The DNA for the CDR3 is TGTGCCTGGAGTGTACCAGGGCTAGGCTACACCTTC. The V and J genes are TRBV30 and TRBJ1-2; D may be TRBD1 (5 bases). The CDR3 has 12 residues. V was trimmed by 0 bases and J by 8 bases, leaving 10 bases between them. The germline V gene has CDR1 GTSNPN and CDR2 SVGIG (reference sequence).

The chain employs TRBV7-2 and TRBJ2-7, with a weak D call TRBD1 (5 bases). The germline V gene has CDR1 SGHTA and CDR2 FQGNSA. This CDR3 has 12 amino acids. Trimming took 6 bases from V and 3 from J, leaving 9 bases between them. This CDR3 reads CASRRQNYEQYF. In DNA form, the CDR3 reads TGTGCCAGCAGGAGACAGAACTACGAGCAGTACTTC.

This clone showed up just once. This chain connects TRBV29-1 to TRBJ1-2; 8 bases are a match to TRBD1. This CDR3 is built from 13 residues. Germline lookup yields CDR1 SQVTM and CDR2 ANQGSEA. The J segment lost 3 bases and the V segment lost 6 bases, leaving 6 bases of the junction unmatched. CDR3 nucleotides: TGCAGCGTGTTTCAGGGGGCGTACTATGGCTACACCTTC. This codes for CSVFQGAYYGYTF.

V and J are TRBV25-1 and TRBJ1-4; D might be TRBD1 (5 bases). Looked up from germline, CDR1 is MGHDK and CDR2 is SYGVNS. V gave up 4 bases and J gave up 8 bases, with 11 bases separating them. The CDR3 is made up of 13 amino acids. The CDR3 DNA reads as TGTGCCAGCAGTGGTACTCCAGGGGAAAAACTGTTTTTT. Translated, it gives CASSGTPGEKLFF.

The chain has TRBV6-2 or TRBV6-3 and TRBJ1-1; TRBD1 agrees at 8 bases. Per germline, CDR1 MNHEY and CDR2 SVGEGT. J was trimmed by 9 bases and V by 2 bases; bases with no gene match: 2. The CDR3 is 12 amino acids. The CDR3 sequence: CASSYRTGKAFF. The DNA of the CDR3 is TGTGCCAGCAGTTACCGGACAGGGAAAGCTTTCTTT.

This clone was found a few times. The chain joins TRBV5-4 to TRBJ2-2, with 10 positions matching TRBD2. V lost 4 bases to trimming and J lost 5 bases; unmatched junction nucleotides: 14. Germline V gene sequence: CDR1 SGHNT, CDR2 YYREEE (reference sequence). This CDR3 has 18 residues. DNA of the CDR3: TGTGCCAGCAGCGGCAAACCGGGACTAGCGTTGATGACCGGGGAGCTGTTTTTT. Translation gives CASSGKPGLALMTGELFF. Full variable domain (remainder filled in from reference TRBV5-4 and TRBJ2-2): ETGVTQSPTHLIKTRGQQVTLRCSSQSGHNTVSWYQQALGQGPQFIFQYYREEENGRGNFPPRFSGLQFPNYSSELNVNALELDDSALYLCASSGKPGLALMTGELFFGEGSRLTVL.

V usage is TRBV19 and J usage is TRBJ1-1, with D hard to call. V was clipped by 7 bases and J by 4 bases, with 16 bases between them. Germline-derived CDR1 and CDR2 are LNHDA and SQIVND (reference sequence). The CDR3 contains 14 residues. Here the CDR3 reads CASTTPGMSTEAFF. The CDR3 region has the DNA TGTGCCAGTACCACCCCCGGGATGAGCACTGAAGCTTTCTTT.

This sequence joins TRBV2 and TRBJ1-4; no definite D call. The ends were cut back, 0 bases at V and 4 bases at J, with 6 bases in the middle. This CDR3 is built from 14 residues. CDR1 is SNHLY, CDR2 FYNNEI, per germline. The CDR3 is CASSEAGFNEKLFF. The CDR3 DNA reads TGTGCCAGCAGTGAAGCAGGGTTTAATGAAAAACTGTTTTTT.

This chain joins TRBV7-9 and TRBJ2-1; TRBD1 might be the D (6 bases). The V end lost 5 bases, the J end lost 4 bases, and 15 bases lay between the germline ends. CDR1 and CDR2 (germline): SEHNR, FQNEAQ (reference sequence). The CDR3 consists of 15 residues. CDR3 nucleotides: TGTGCCAGCAGCGAGGGGGTAGCTTGGTACAATGAGCAGTTCTTC. Translation: CASSEGVAWYNEQFF.

The V and J genes are TRBV5-4 and TRBJ1-1; D is perhaps TRBD1 (6 bases). CDR3 length: 14 residues. The germline V gene encodes CDR1 SGHNT and CDR2 YYREEE (reference sequence). Deletions cut 1 base from V and 3 bases from J, with 10 bases between. CDR3 nucleotides: TGTGCCAGCAGCTTGTTGGACAGAGACACTGAAGCTTTCTTT. The encoded protein is CASSLLDRDTEAFF.

The V and J genes are TRBV28 and TRBJ2-7; weak D call: TRBD1 (6 bases). Germline CDR1 and CDR2: MDHEN and SYDVKM. The CDR3 covers 13 residues. V dropped 6 bases and J dropped 6 bases, with 15 bases sitting between them. The CDR3 is CASSRTVVGEQYF. The CDR3 coding sequence is TGTGCCAGCAGCCGGACAGTTGTCGGCGAGCAGTACTTC.

This sequence joins TRBV5-4 and TRBJ2-3, with 8 bases lining up with TRBD2. V shed 4 bases and J 2 bases; nucleotides not matched to a gene: 9. This CDR3 contains 16 residues. CDR1 and CDR2 (germline): SGHNT, YYREEE (reference sequence). CDR3 nucleotides: TGTGCCAGCAGCCCTACCCTAGCGGGTTACACAGATACGCAGTATTTT. Residues: CASSPTLAGYTDTQYF.

The chain uses TRBV30 and TRBJ1-5; D is ambiguous. Between the trimmed V and J ends, which lost 2 bases and 4 bases, there was a span of 12 bases. This CDR3 has 14 residues. Germline-derived CDR1 and CDR2 are GTSNPN and SVGIG (reference sequence). The CDR3 bases are TGTGCCTGGAGTCTTGGGTCGGAGAATCAGCCCCAGCATTTT. Translated, it gives CAWSLGSENQPQHF. Full variable domain (rest looked up from reference TRBV30 and TRBJ1-5): SQTIHQWPATLVQPVGSPLSLECTVEGTSNPNLYWYRQAAGRGLQLLFYSVGIGQISSEVPQNLSASRPQDRQFILSSKKLLLSDSGFYLCAWSLGSENQPQHFGDGTRLSIL.

J is TRBJ2-1 and V is TRBV5-1; TRBD2 aligns across 14 bases. CDR1 is SGHRS, CDR2 YFSETQ, per germline. V gave up 4 bases and J gave up 6 bases; unmatched junction bases: 6. CDR3 length equals 16 residues. The CDR3 loop reads CASSGRGLAGVNEQFF. The CDR3 region has the DNA TGCGCCAGCAGCGGGAGGGGACTAGCGGGGGTCAATGAGCAGTTCTTC.

This chain joins TRBV3-1 (or the pseudogene TRBV3-2) and TRBJ1-2, with D possibly matching TRBD1 (6 bases). The CDR3 contains 15 residues. V was clipped by 4 bases and J by 5 bases, with 17 bases between them. In germline, CDR1 is LGHDT, CDR2 YNNKEL (reference sequence). CDR3 amino acids: CASSPEGESRYGYTF. CDR3 sequence (DNA): TGTGCCAGCAGCCCAGAGGGGGAGAGTCGGTATGGCTACACCTTC.

The chain combines TRBV3-1 (or the pseudogene TRBV3-2) with TRBJ1-6; 9 bases line up with TRBD1. This CDR3 has 14 residues. Germline values: CDR1 LGHDT, CDR2 YNNKEL (reference sequence). V lost 6 bases, J lost 11 bases, and 8 bases stayed unmatched. CDR3 DNA: TGTGCCAGCAGTGACAGGGGGAATGTTACACCCCTCCACTTT. Protein: CASSDRGNVTPLHF.

The chain links TRBV2 to TRBJ1-5; TRBD1 might be the D (6 bases). Germline lookup yields CDR1 SNHLY and CDR2 FYNNEI. V was cut by 7 bases and J by 5 bases, with 18 bases left in between. The CDR3 contains 15 residues. The DNA of the CDR3 is TGTGCCAGCACCGGTATCGTGGGGGGCGATCAGCCCCAGCATTTT. Translated: CASTGIVGGDQPQHF.

V gene TRBV30 combines with J gene TRBJ2-5; 16 bases fit TRBD2. In germline, CDR1 is GTSNPN, CDR2 SVGIG (reference sequence). The CDR3 covers 18 residues. Trimming cost V 0 bases and J 4 bases; bases outside gene matches: 8. The CDR3 bases are TGTGCCTGGAGTGTGGAGATGGGACTAGCGGGGGGGCGAGAGACCCAGTACTTC. It encodes CAWSVEMGLAGGRETQYF. The whole variable domain, remainder taken from reference TRBV30 and TRBJ2-5, is SQTIHQWPATLVQPVGSPLSLECTVEGTSNPNLYWYRQAAGRGLQLLFYSVGIGQISSEVPQNLSASRPQDRQFILSSKKLLLSDSGFYLCAWSVEMGLAGGRETQYFGPGTRLLVL.